The 27 T cell receptor beta chains below come from one sample, sequenced in a study of blood T cell repertoires in COVID-19. Only in-frame clones appear in the TCRdb table, and some are missing; sequencing was by immunoSEQ multiplex PCR. The data show around 250,000 clones, with under 85% seen just once and about 2% held by the top ten. Sequenced material: peripheral blood. The receptors come from a man aged 25-45 years who had recovered from COVID-19.

This clone appeared a single time. The V call is TRBV29-1, the J call TRBJ2-7, with a possible D match to TRBD2 (6 bases). This CDR3 spans 10 amino acids. Germline-derived CDR1 and CDR2 are SQVTM and ANQGSEA. V was clipped by 6 bases and J by 11 bases, with 14 bases between them. CDR3 loop: CSVSDGEEYF. In nucleotides, the CDR3 is TGCAGCGTCTCAGACGGGGAGGAGTACTTC.

V is TRBV10-3 and J is TRBJ1-2; 7 positions agree with TRBD1. This CDR3 contains 14 residues. Germline V gives CDR1 ENHRY, CDR2 SYGVKD. The trim removed 6 bases at V and 8 bases at J, leaving 12 bases unmatched. CDR3 coding DNA: TGTGCCATCAGCGATATCGAGGGGGCTGGGGGCTACACCTTC. Translation gives CAISDIEGAGGYTF.

This rearrangement joins TRBV10-3 to TRBJ2-5; D call uncertain. The CDR3 contains 13 residues. Germline assignment: CDR1 ENHRY and CDR2 SYGVKD. The CDR3 sequence is CASRRQLQETQYF. CDR3 DNA sequence: TGTGCATCCCGCAGGCAACTCCAAGAGACCCAGTACTTC.

The CDR3 nucleotides read TGTGCCAGCTCACCGGACAGGGACGCTCAGCCCCAGCATTTT. Translation gives CASSPDRDAQPQHF. The chain joins TRBV18 to TRBJ1-5; TRBD1 matches 8 bases. Germline-derived CDR1 and CDR2 are KGHSH and LQKENI. The J segment lost 6 bases and the V segment lost 3 bases, leaving 4 bases of the junction unmatched. The CDR3 has 14 amino acids. The full variable domain, with the rest looked up from reference TRBV18 and TRBJ1-5, is NAGVMQNPRHLVRRRGQEARLRCSPMKGHSHVYWYRQLPEEGLKFMVYLQKENIIDESGMPKERFSAEFPKEGPSILRIQQVVRGDSAAYFCASSPDRDAQPQHFGDGTRLSIL.

This sequence joins TRBV28 and TRBJ1-6, with 8 bases matching TRBD1. V gave up 6 bases and J gave up 10 bases; unmatched junction bases: 8. Germline V lookup: CDR1 MDHEN, CDR2 SYDVKM. The CDR3 extends over 14 amino acids. The CDR3: CASSPGTGRSPLHF. The DNA of the CDR3 is TGTGCCAGCAGCCCCGGGACAGGCCGATCACCCCTCCACTTT.

The rearrangement uses TRBV12-3 or TRBV12-4 and TRBJ2-5; D unresolved. CDR3 size: 13 residues. V lost 6 bases and J 4 bases, leaving 12 bases between the germline ends. The CDR3 loop is CASSSFRGETQYF. In DNA, the CDR3 is TGTGCCAGCAGCAGCTTTCGAGGAGAGACCCAGTACTTC.

V gene TRBV5-4 combines with J gene TRBJ2-7; D not certain. The CDR3 loop spans 15 amino acids. CDR1 and CDR2 from the germline V gene are SGHNT and YYREEE (reference sequence). Trimming pared 0 bases from V and 3 bases from J, leaving 13 bases between. CDR3 loop: CASSLARTSSYEQYF. Written as DNA, the CDR3 is TGTGCCAGCAGCTTGGCAAGAACATCAAGCTACGAGCAGTACTTC.

The rearrangement uses TRBV9 and TRBJ2-2, with 11 bases identical to TRBD2. Looked up from germline, CDR1 is SGDLS and CDR2 is YYNGEE. The CDR3 consists of 17 residues. Germline trimming cut 3 bases from V and 1 base from J; bases unmatched to any gene: 5. The CDR3 sequence is CASSDATSGGNTGELFF. Here the CDR3 DNA reads TGTGCCAGCAGCGACGCCACTAGCGGGGGGAACACCGGGGAGCTGTTTTTT.

This clone was recorded a few times. The chain recombines TRBV7-8 with TRBJ2-2, with 11 nucleotides matching TRBD1. Germline-derived CDR1 and CDR2 are SGHVS and FQNEAQ. The V gene end was trimmed by 5 bases and the J gene end by 5 bases; junction bases not matched to a gene: 7. The CDR3 length is 16 residues. The CDR3 loop reads CASSPRDRGFTGELFF. CDR3 bases: TGTGCCAGCAGCCCCCGGGACAGGGGGTTTACCGGGGAGCTGTTTTTT.

As concerns this clone: The same CDR3 can be traced to other DNA sequences in this sample. This chain joins TRBV3-1 (or the pseudogene TRBV3-2) and TRBJ2-5; D uncertain. V lost 3 bases to trimming and J lost 3 bases, with 5 bases between them. CDR1 is LGHDT and CDR2 is YNNKEL in the germline V gene (reference sequence). There are 12 residues in the CDR3. As DNA, the CDR3 is TGTGCCAGCAGCCAGCCGGAAGAGACCCAGTACTTC. Translated, it gives CASSQPEETQYF.

The chain has TRBV14 and TRBJ2-1, with D unclear. CDR1 and CDR2 (germline): SGHDN, FVKESK. Trimming cost V 1 base and J 7 bases, with 8 bases left between them. The length of the CDR3 is 13 residues. The CDR3 sequence is CASSQGLHNEQFF. DNA of the CDR3: TGTGCCAGCAGCCAAGGACTCCATAATGAGCAGTTCTTC. Supplemented by reference TRBV14 and TRBJ2-1, the full variable domain reads EAGVTQFPSHSVIEKGQTVTLRCDPISGHDNLYWYRRVMGKEIKFLLHFVKESKQDESGMPNNRFLAERTGGTYSTLKVQPAELEDSGVYFCASSQGLHNEQFFGPGTRLTVL.

The chain couples TRBV5-1 to TRBJ2-6; tentatively, D is TRBD1 (6 bases). The CDR3 runs 16 residues. V was pared by 4 bases and J by 2 bases, with 13 bases between. Germline V gene data show CDR1 as SGHRS and CDR2 as YFSETQ. The CDR3 DNA reads TGCGCCAGCAGCATGACAGGTTCCCCTGGGGCCAACGTCCTGACTTTC. Residues: CASSMTGSPGANVLTF. The full variable domain, with the rest looked up from reference TRBV5-1 and TRBJ2-6, is KAGVTQTPRYLIKTRGQQVTLSCSPISGHRSVSWYQQTPGQGLQFLFEYFSETQRNKGNFPGRFSGRQFSNSRSEMNVSTLELGDSALYLCASSMTGSPGANVLTFGAGSRLTVL.

The rearrangement joins TRBV5-4 to TRBJ1-2; D is ambiguous. The germline gives CDR1 SGHNT, CDR2 YYREEE (reference sequence). The CDR3 is made up of 14 amino acids. V shed 0 bases and J shed 7 bases, with 13 bases lying between them. As DNA, the CDR3 is TGTGCCAGCAGCTTGGGGGCCGGGAAAAGTGGCTACACCTTC. This sequence encodes CASSLGAGKSGYTF.

This clone occurred once. The chain couples TRBV9 to TRBJ2-7; weak D call: TRBD2 (5 bases). The V end lost 2 bases, the J end lost 0 bases, and 12 bases lay between the germline ends. The length of the CDR3 is 15 residues. Germline V gene lookup returns CDR1 SGDLS and CDR2 YYNGEE. As DNA, the CDR3 is TGTGCCAGCAGCGTTACGCAGGACTCCTCCTACGAGCAGTACTTC. Its translation: CASSVTQDSSYEQYF.

V usage is TRBV3-1 (or the pseudogene TRBV3-2) and J usage is TRBJ2-2; D is ambiguous. Per germline, CDR1 LGHDT and CDR2 YNNKEL (reference sequence). V was trimmed by 1 base and J by 1 base, leaving 10 bases between them. The CDR3 sequence is 16 residues long. The CDR3, as DNA: TGTGCCAGCAGCCAAGGTTTCTGGCAGAACACCGGGGAGCTGTTTTTT. This translates into CASSQGFWQNTGELFF.

This sequence joins TRBV7-3 and TRBJ1-1; D is unclear. Trimming left V 4 bases short and J 4 bases short, with 10 bases between. CDR1 SGHTA and CDR2 FQGTGA come from the germline V gene. This CDR3 is built from 13 residues. The CDR3 DNA reads as TGTGCCAGCAGCTCACAGCGGGGCACTGAAGCTTTCTTT. Residues: CASSSQRGTEAFF.

This clone has more than one count but fewer than ten. V and J are TRBV3-1 (or the pseudogene TRBV3-2) and TRBJ1-5, with 7 bases aligning to TRBD1. The CDR3 has 15 residues. Unmatched junction bases numbered 5, after V lost 4 bases and J lost 2 bases. Germline assignment: CDR1 LGHDT and CDR2 YNNKEL (reference sequence). CDR3: CASSLGQPGNQPQHF. Here the CDR3 DNA reads TGTGCCAGCAGCCTGGGACAGCCCGGCAATCAGCCCCAGCATTTT.

This clone was seen a few times. V usage is TRBV5-1 and J usage is TRBJ1-2; a weak D match, TRBD1 (5 bases). CDR3 length equals 15 residues. Germline V gene sequence: CDR1 SGHRS, CDR2 YFSETQ. Deletions cut 4 bases from V and 4 bases from J, with 17 bases between. CDR3 sequence: CASSPWEGVGYGYTF. As DNA, the CDR3 is TGCGCCAGCAGCCCCTGGGAAGGGGTGGGCTATGGCTACACCTTC.

This rearrangement joins TRBV19 to TRBJ2-5, with D perhaps matching TRBD2 (7 bases). CDR3 length: 17 residues. The ends were cut back, 2 bases at V and 5 bases at J, with 21 bases in the middle. In germline, CDR1 is LNHDA, CDR2 SQIVND (reference sequence). The CDR3 region has the DNA TGTGCCAGTAGTATAAAGGGGGGGGACCCCTTCGGGGAGACCCAGTACTTC. Amino acid sequence: CASSIKGGDPFGETQYF.

V and J are TRBV5-5 and TRBJ1-5; no definite D call. In germline, CDR1 is SGHKS, CDR2 YYEKEE (reference sequence). Trimming shortened V by 5 bases and J by 0 bases, and 18 bases separated the two germline ends. There are 17 residues in the CDR3. In DNA form, the CDR3 reads TGTGCCAGCAGTCCGAGAGGTGCTGATTCTAGCAATCAGCCCCAGCATTTT. Translation: CASSPRGADSSNQPQHF.

The V and J genes are TRBV6-5 and TRBJ2-5; 9 bases fit TRBD1. The V and J ends lost 6 bases and 5 bases, in that order; junction bases with no gene match: 7. CDR3 length: 14 amino acids. CDR1 is MNHEY, CDR2 SVGAGI, per germline. CDR3 residues: CASRLGQGWETQYF. Here the CDR3 DNA reads TGTGCCAGCAGGCTTGGACAGGGGTGGGAGACCCAGTACTTC.

The V gene is TRBV2, the J gene TRBJ1-6, with D maybe TRBD1 (5 bases). The V gene lost 7 bases and the J gene lost 14 bases, with 24 bases spanning the gap. CDR1 is SNHLY, CDR2 FYNNEI, per germline. The CDR3 consists of 15 residues. The CDR3 sequence is CASTQGLGGSSTLHF. The CDR3, as DNA: TGTGCCAGCACCCAGGGTCTGGGGGGGTCATCAACCCTCCACTTT.

Sample share makes this clone large. J is TRBJ2-1 and V is TRBV9; 8 bases are a match to TRBD2. CDR1 SGDLS and CDR2 YYNGEE come from the germline V gene. This CDR3 has 19 residues. With V trimmed by 3 bases and J by 0 bases, 14 bases remained unmatched. CDR3 DNA sequence: TGTGCCAGCAGCGGGACTAGAAGCGGGGGTGTAACCTCCTACAATGAGCAGTTCTTC. Protein sequence: CASSGTRSGGVTSYNEQFF.

The V gene is TRBV2, the J gene TRBJ2-3, with D possibly being TRBD2 (6 bases). This CDR3 is 15 amino acids long. The germline gives CDR1 SNHLY, CDR2 FYNNEI. V was clipped by 6 bases and J by 0 bases, with 13 bases between them. CDR3 DNA: TGTGCCAGCAGCGCCGGGACTGCTAGCACAGATACGCAGTATTTT. This sequence encodes CASSAGTASTDTQYF.

This chain connects TRBV4-1 to TRBJ2-1, with 10 bases aligning to TRBD2. This CDR3 spans 17 amino acids. Looked up from germline, CDR1 is MGHRA and CDR2 is YSYEKL. The V and J ends lost 3 bases and 3 bases, in that order; junction bases with no gene match: 8. The CDR3 sequence is CASSHVDSGGNYNEQFF. CDR3 nucleotides: TGCGCCAGCAGCCACGTTGATAGCGGGGGGAACTACAATGAGCAGTTCTTC.

This chain joins TRBV2 and TRBJ1-1; tentative D call: TRBD1 (5 bases). The CDR3 runs 13 residues. The germline gives CDR1 SNHLY, CDR2 FYNNEI. With 4 bases removed from V and 3 bases from J, the gap between germline ends came to 9 bases. The CDR3 nucleotides are TGTGCCAGCAGTGTGCAGGGCCACACTGAAGCTTTCTTT. Protein product: CASSVQGHTEAFF.

This chain uses TRBV9 with TRBJ1-6, with D maybe TRBD1 (6 bases). Per the germline V gene, CDR1 is SGDLS and CDR2 is YYNGEE. V lost 3 bases and J lost 7, with 14 bases in between. This CDR3 comprises 15 residues. The CDR3 loop is CASSAGVGENSPLHF. CDR3 sequence (DNA): TGTGCCAGCAGCGCAGGGGTGGGGGAGAATTCACCCCTCCACTTT.